The rows below give T cell receptor beta chains drawn from one sample of a study of cytomegalovirus exposure and HLA in healthy donors. Assay: immunoSEQ multiplex PCR; the TCRdb copy retains only in-frame clones and omits some. The listing contains 150,000 to 200,000 clones. The source material was PBMCs. The origin of the receptors is a man between 25 and 39 years old in good health and CMV-seronegative. Each CDR3 is given with its conserved first and last residue. The D gene is left open where the match is weak.

V gene: TRBV10-1; D gene: TRBD1; J gene: TRBJ2-2; CDR3 protein: CASPPPPGGTVGSGELFF; CDR3 DNA: TGCGCCAGCCCCCCCCCGCCAGGGGGTACGGTTGGGTCCGGGGAGCTGTTTTTT
V gene: TRBV18; D gene: NA; J gene: TRBJ2-7; CDR3 protein: CASSPRGGQTSYEQYF; CDR3 DNA: TGTGCCAGCTCACCACGGGGCGGCCAGACCTCCTACGAGCAGTACTTC
V gene: TRBV2; D gene: TRBD2; J gene: TRBJ2-2; CDR3 protein: CASGVAGGLNTGELFF; CDR3 DNA: TGTGCCAGCGGTGTAGCGGGAGGCCTCAACACCGGGGAGCTGTTTTTT
V gene: TRBV30; D gene: TRBD1; J gene: TRBJ1-3; CDR3 protein: CAWKRGTGLSSGNTIYF; CDR3 DNA: TGTGCCTGGAAACGGGGGACAGGCCTTAGCTCTGGAAACACCATATATTTT
V gene: TRBV28; D gene: NA; J gene: TRBJ2-7; CDR3 protein: CASSLGQPTVQYF; CDR3 DNA: TGTGCCAGCAGTTTAGGACAGCCAACTGTGCAGTACTTC
V gene: TRBV5-4; D gene: TRBD2; J gene: TRBJ2-7; CDR3 protein: CASSSGLAGVYEQYF; CDR3 DNA: TGTGCCAGCAGCTCAGGACTAGCGGGGGTCTACGAGCAGTACTTC
V gene: TRBV11-3; D gene: TRBD1; J gene: TRBJ1-3; CDR3 protein: CASSLTGQGNTIYF; CDR3 DNA: TGTGCCAGCAGCCTAACGGGACAGGGAAACACCATATATTTT
V gene: TRBV10-1; D gene: NA; J gene: TRBJ2-2; CDR3 protein: CASSESVYAGELFF; CDR3 DNA: TGCGCCAGCAGTGAGTCGGTCTACGCCGGGGAGCTGTTTTTT
V gene: TRBV7-9; D gene: NA; J gene: TRBJ1-4; CDR3 protein: CASSLAEGRDHEKLFF; CDR3 DNA: TGTGCCAGCAGCTTAGCGGAGGGCAGGGACCATGAAAAACTGTTTTTT
V gene: TRBV6-6; D gene: NA; J gene: TRBJ1-1; CDR3 protein: CASSYPDSLEAFF; CDR3 DNA: TGTGCCAGCAGTTACCCGGACAGTCTTGAAGCTTTCTTT
V gene: TRBV7-9; D gene: TRBD1; J gene: TRBJ1-4; CDR3 protein: CASTRQGAWDEKLFF; CDR3 DNA: TGTGCCAGCACCCGACAGGGGGCTTGGGATGAAAAACTGTTTTTT
V gene: TRBV6-4; D gene: NA; J gene: TRBJ2-2; CDR3 protein: CASSDWGESNTGELFF; CDR3 DNA: TGTGCCAGCAGTGACTGGGGGGAATCCAACACCGGGGAGCTGTTTTTT
V gene: TRBV2; D gene: NA; J gene: TRBJ1-1; CDR3 protein: CASSEGGRAFF; CDR3 DNA: TGTGCCAGCAGTGAGGGCGGGAGGGCTTTCTTT
V gene: TRBV9; D gene: TRBD2; J gene: TRBJ2-3; CDR3 protein: CASSAGTTTDTQYF; CDR3 DNA: TGTGCCAGCAGCGCAGGGACTACCACAGATACGCAGTATTTT
V gene: TRBV30; D gene: NA; J gene: TRBJ1-1; CDR3 protein: CAWRMGVEAGVNTEAFF; CDR3 DNA: TGTGCCTGGAGAATGGGGGTCGAGGCAGGGGTGAACACTGAAGCTTTCTTT
V gene: TRBV2; D gene: NA; J gene: TRBJ2-7; CDR3 protein: CASSDGASYEQYF; CDR3 DNA: TGTGCCAGCAGTGACGGAGCATCCTACGAGCAGTACTTC
V gene: TRBV4-1; D gene: NA; J gene: TRBJ2-7; CDR3 protein: CASSQGPQVSTYEQYF; CDR3 DNA: TGCGCCAGCAGCCAAGGACCCCAGGTTTCCACCTACGAGCAGTACTTC
V gene: TRBV4-1; D gene: TRBD1; J gene: TRBJ2-1; CDR3 protein: CASSQAPGQGIHEQFF; CDR3 DNA: TGCGCCAGCAGCCAGGCCCCGGGACAGGGGATTCATGAGCAGTTCTTC
V gene: TRBV30; D gene: TRBD2; J gene: TRBJ2-1; CDR3 protein: CAWSVPTSGSYNEQFF; CDR3 DNA: TGTGCCTGGAGCGTCCCGACTAGCGGCTCCTACAATGAGCAGTTCTTC
V gene: TRBV11-2; D gene: NA; J gene: TRBJ2-1; CDR3 protein: CASSPAAGPYNEQFF; CDR3 DNA: TGTGCCAGCAGCCCCGCGGCAGGGCCCTACAATGAGCAGTTCTTC
V gene: TRBV6-1; D gene: NA; J gene: TRBJ2-1; CDR3 protein: CASSEPAPPLREQFF; CDR3 DNA: TGTGCCAGCAGTGAACCGGCCCCCCCACTACGTGAGCAGTTCTTC